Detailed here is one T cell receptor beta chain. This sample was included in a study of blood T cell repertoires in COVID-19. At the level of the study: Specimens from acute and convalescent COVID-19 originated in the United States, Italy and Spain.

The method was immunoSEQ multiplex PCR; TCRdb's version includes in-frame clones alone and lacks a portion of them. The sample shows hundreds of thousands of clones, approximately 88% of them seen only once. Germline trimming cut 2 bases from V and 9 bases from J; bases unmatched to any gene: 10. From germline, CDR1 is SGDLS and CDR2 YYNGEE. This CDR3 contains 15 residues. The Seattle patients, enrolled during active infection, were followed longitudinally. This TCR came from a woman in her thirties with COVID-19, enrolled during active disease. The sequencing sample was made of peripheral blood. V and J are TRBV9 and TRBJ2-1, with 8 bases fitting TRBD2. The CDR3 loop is CASSVIAGRGGEQFF. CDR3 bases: TGTGCCAGCAGCGTGATAGCGGGCCGGGGGGGTGAGCAGTTCTTC.